The clone carrying this T cell receptor (beta chain) appeared a few times. Antigen unknown. Germline loops: CDR1 MGHRA, CDR2 YSYEKL. This CDR3 comprises 14 residues. Trimming at V came to 6 bases and at J to 7 bases, leaving 8 bases not matched to a gene. Assay: immunoSEQ multiplex PCR; the TCRdb copy retains only in-frame clones and omits some. The sample has about 46,000 clones, 91% seen once. The sample is drawn from a study of OX40 agonist ivuxolimab in advanced cancers. Study details: At around 83% male, the cohort had a mean age of approximately 60 years, ranging from roughly 20 to 90.

Peripheral blood came from all dose cohorts at three timepoints. Whole-study findings and limits: Mean expanded clone counts were higher in CD8+ than CD4+ T cells. CD4+ and CD8+ blood T cells expanded clonally by week 6 at 0.1 to 3.0 mg/kg.

The material sequenced was CD4+ or CD8+ T cells sorted from blood, taken in a trial of the OX40 agonist ivuxolimab. This TCR was sampled from an adult with an advanced solid tumor such as melanoma, head and neck, liver or kidney cancer. The chain joins TRBV4-1 to TRBJ1-5, with 8 nucleotides matching TRBD1. CDR3 DNA sequence: TGCGCCAGCAGTATTGGACAGGGAGGGCAGCCCCAGCATTTT. Its protein is CASSIGQGGQPQHF.